This T cell receptor (beta chain) was recovered during a study of immune heterogeneity within non-small cell lung tumors. Multiplex PCR amplified the TCR beta CDR3 region. Its first round ran for roughly 10 cycles with 32 V and 13 J primers. TCRdb passed the multiplex PCR reads through MiXCR, listing each CDR3 protein once. The profile shows more than 10,000 distinct CDR3 sequences, 20% to 25% of them singletons. Genomic DNA from bulk tumor acted as the template, and about 600 ng was loaded per sample. Several widely spaced biopsies per primary tumor were taken during surgery. Patients with untreated, newly diagnosed non-small cell lung cancer underwent curative surgery. Non-small cell lung cancer patients, newly diagnosed and having surgery with curative intent, served as donors. CDR3 length: 15 residues. Germline CDR1 reads SGHTA; CDR2 reads FQGTGA. J gave up 0 bases and V 4 bases, and 4 bases lay outside the gene matches.

V is TRBV7-3 and J is TRBJ2-3, with TRBD2 matching 7 bases. The clonotype was recovered from a man in his forties or fifties with non-small cell lung cancer. Material for sequencing was lung tumor tissue. CDR3 DNA sequence: TGTGCCAGCAGCTCGAGCGGGGCTAGCACAGATACGCAGTATTTT. Translated, it gives CASSSSGASTDTQYF.